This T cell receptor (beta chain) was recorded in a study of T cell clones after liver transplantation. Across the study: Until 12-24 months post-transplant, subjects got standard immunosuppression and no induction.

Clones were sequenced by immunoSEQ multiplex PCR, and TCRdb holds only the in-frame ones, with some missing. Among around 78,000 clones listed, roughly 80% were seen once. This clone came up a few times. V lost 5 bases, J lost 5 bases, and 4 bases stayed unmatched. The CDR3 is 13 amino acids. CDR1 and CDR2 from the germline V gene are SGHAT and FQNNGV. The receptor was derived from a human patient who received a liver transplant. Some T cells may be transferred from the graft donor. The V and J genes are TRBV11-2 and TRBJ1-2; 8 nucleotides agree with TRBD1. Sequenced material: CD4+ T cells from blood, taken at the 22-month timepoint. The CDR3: CASSRGQDYGYTF. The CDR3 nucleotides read TGTGCCAGCAGCCGGGGACAGGATTATGGCTACACCTTC. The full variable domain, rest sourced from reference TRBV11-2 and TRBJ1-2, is EAGVAQSPRYKIIEKRQSVAFWCNPISGHATLYWYQQILGQGPKLLIQFQNNGVVDDSQLPKDRFSAERLKGVDSTLKIQPAKLEDSAVYLCASSRGQDYGYTFGSGTRLTVV.